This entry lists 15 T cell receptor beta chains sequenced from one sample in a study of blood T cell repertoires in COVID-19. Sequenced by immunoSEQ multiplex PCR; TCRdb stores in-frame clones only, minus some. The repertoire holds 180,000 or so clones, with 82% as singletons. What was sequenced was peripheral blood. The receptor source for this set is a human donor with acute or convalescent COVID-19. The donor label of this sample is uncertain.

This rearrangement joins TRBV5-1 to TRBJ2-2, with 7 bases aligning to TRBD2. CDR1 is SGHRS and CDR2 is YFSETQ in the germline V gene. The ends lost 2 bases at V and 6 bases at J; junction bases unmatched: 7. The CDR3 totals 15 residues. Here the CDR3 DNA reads TGCGCCAGCAGCTTTGGGACTAATAGGGCCGGGGAGCTGTTTTTT. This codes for CASSFGTNRAGELFF.

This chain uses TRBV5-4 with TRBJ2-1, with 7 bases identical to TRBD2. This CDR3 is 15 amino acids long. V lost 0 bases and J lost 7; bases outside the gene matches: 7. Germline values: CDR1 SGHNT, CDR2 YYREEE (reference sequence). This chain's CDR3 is CASSLGRERVNEQFF. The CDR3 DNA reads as TGTGCCAGCAGCTTGGGGCGGGAGAGGGTAAATGAGCAGTTCTTC.

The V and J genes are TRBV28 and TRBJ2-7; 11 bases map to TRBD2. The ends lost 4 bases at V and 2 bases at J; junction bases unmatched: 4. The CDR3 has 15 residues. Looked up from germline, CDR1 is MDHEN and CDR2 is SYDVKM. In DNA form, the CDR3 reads TGTGCCAGCAGTTCAATAGCGGGAGGGACCTACGAGCAGTACTTC. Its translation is CASSSIAGGTYEQYF.

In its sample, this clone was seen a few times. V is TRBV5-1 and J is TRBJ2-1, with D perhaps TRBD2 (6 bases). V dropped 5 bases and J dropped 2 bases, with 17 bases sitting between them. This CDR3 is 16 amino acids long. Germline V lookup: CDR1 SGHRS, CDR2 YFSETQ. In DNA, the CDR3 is TGCGCCAGCAGACCCTGGGTTAGCGGAACCTACAATGAGCAGTTCTTC. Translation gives CASRPWVSGTYNEQFF.

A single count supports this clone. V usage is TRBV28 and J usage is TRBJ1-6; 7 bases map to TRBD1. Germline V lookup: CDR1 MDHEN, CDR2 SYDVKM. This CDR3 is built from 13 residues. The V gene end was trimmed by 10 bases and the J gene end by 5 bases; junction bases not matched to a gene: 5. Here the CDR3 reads CATRQGNNSPLHF. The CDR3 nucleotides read TGTGCCACCAGACAGGGCAATAATTCACCCCTCCACTTT. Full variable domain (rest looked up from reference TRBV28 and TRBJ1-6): DVKVTQSSRYLVKRTGEKVFLECVQDMDHENMFWYRQDPGLGLRLIYFSYDVKMKEKGDIPEGYSVSREKKERFSLILESASTNQTSMYLCATRQGNNSPLHFGNGTRLTVT.

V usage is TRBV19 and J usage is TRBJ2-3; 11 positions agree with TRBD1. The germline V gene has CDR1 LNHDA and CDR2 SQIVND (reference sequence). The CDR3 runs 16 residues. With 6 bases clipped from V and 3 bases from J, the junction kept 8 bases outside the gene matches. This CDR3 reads CASRSTGQGVTDTQYF. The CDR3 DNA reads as TGTGCCAGTAGATCTACGGGACAGGGGGTGACAGATACGCAGTATTTT.

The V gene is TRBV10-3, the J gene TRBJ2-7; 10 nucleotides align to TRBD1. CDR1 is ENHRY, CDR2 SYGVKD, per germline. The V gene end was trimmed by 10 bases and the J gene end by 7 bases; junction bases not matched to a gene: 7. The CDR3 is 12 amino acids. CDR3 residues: CATRQGAGEQYF. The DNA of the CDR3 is TGTGCCACCCGACAGGGGGCGGGGGAGCAGTACTTC.

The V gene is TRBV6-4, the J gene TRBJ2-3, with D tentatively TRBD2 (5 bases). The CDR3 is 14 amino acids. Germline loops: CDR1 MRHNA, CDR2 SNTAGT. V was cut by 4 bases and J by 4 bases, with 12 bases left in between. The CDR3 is CASSAASFSDTQYF. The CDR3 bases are TGTGCCAGCAGTGCAGCTAGCTTCTCAGATACGCAGTATTTT.

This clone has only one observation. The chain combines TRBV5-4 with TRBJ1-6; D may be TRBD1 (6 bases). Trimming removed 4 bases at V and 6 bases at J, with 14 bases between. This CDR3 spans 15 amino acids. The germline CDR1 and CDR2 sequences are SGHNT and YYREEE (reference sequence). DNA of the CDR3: TGTGCCAGCAGCCCGCAGGGGCTCTTTAATTCACCCCTCCACTTT. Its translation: CASSPQGLFNSPLHF.

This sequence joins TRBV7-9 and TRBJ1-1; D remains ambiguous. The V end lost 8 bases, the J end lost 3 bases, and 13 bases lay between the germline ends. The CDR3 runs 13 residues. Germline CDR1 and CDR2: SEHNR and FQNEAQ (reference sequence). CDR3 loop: CASVLSGYTEAFF. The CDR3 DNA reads TGTGCCAGCGTCCTAAGCGGATACACTGAAGCTTTCTTT.

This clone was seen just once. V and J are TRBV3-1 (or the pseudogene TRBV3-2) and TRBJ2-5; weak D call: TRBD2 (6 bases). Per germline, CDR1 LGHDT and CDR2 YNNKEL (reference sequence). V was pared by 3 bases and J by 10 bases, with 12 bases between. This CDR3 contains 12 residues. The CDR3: CASSHSGGIQYF. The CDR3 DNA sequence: TGTGCCAGCAGCCACTCCGGCGGGATCCAGTACTTC.

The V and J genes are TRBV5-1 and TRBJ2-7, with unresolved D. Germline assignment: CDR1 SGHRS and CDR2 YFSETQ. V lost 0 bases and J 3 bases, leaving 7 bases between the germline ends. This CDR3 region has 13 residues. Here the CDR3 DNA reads TGCGCCAGCAGCTTGGGTCTAAACTACGAGCAGTACTTC. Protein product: CASSLGLNYEQYF.

CDR3 nucleotide sequence: TGTGCCAGTAGTATCATACTAGGGCTCACCTACAATGAGCAGTTCTTC. This translates into CASSIILGLTYNEQFF. This sequence joins TRBV19 and TRBJ2-1; D perhaps matches TRBD2 (5 bases). The V end was cut by 3 bases, the J end by 2 bases, with 14 bases between. In germline, CDR1 is LNHDA, CDR2 SQIVND (reference sequence). The CDR3 is 16 amino acids.

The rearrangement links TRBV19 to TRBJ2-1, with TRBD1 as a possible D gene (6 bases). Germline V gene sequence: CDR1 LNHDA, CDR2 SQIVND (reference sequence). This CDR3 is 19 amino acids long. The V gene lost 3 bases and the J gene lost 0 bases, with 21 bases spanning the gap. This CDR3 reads CASSMRWQGMFSSYNEQFF. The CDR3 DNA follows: TGTGCCAGTAGTATGAGGTGGCAGGGGATGTTTAGCTCCTACAATGAGCAGTTCTTC. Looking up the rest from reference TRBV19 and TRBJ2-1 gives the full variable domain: DGGITQSPKYLFRKEGQNVTLSCEQNLNHDAMYWYRQDPGQGLRLIYYSQIVNDFQKGDIAEGYSVSREKKESFPLTVTSAQKNPTAFYLCASSMRWQGMFSSYNEQFFGPGTRLTVL.

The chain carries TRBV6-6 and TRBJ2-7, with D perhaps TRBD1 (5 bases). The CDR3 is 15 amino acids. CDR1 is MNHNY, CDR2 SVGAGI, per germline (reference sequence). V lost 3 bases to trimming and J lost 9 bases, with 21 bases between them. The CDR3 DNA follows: TGTGCCAGCAGTTATGCGACGGTGGGGCAATGGGGGCAGTACTTC. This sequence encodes CASSYATVGQWGQYF.